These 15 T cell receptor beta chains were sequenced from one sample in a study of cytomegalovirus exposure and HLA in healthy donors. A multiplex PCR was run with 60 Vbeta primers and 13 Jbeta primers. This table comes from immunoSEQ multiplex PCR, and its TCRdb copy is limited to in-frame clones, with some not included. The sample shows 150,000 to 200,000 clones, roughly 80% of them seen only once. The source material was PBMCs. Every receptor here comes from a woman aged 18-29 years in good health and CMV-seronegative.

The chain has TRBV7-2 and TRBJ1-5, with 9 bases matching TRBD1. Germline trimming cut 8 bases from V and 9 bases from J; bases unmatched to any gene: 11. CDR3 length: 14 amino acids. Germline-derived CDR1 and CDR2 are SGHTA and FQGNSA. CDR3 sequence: CASSPGTGPGPQHF. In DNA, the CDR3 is TGTGCCAGCTCCCCCGGGACAGGGCCCGGGCCCCAGCATTTT. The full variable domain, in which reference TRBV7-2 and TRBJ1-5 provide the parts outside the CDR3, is GAGVSQSPSNKVTEKGKDVELRCDPISGHTALYWYRQSLGQGLEFLIYFQGNSAPDKSGLPSDRFSAERTGGSVSTLTIQRTQQEDSAVYLCASSPGTGPGPQHFGDGTRLSIL.

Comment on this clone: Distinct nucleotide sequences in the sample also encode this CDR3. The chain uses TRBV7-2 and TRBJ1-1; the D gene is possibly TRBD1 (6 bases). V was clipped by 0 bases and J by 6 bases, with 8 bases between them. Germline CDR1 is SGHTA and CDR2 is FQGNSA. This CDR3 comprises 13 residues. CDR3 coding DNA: TGTGCCAGCAGCTTAGCCGCAGGGGCTGAAGCTTTCTTT. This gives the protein CASSLAAGAEAFF. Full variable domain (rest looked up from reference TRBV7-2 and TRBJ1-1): GAGVSQSPSNKVTEKGKDVELRCDPISGHTALYWYRQSLGQGLEFLIYFQGNSAPDKSGLPSDRFSAERTGGSVSTLTIQRTQQEDSAVYLCASSLAAGAEAFFGQGTRLTVV.

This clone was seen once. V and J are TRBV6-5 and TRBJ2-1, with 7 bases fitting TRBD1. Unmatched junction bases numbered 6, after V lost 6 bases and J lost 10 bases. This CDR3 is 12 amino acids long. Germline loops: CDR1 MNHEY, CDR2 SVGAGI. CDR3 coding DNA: TGTGCCAGCAGAGAGAAGGGACAGGAGCAGTTCTTC. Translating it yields CASREKGQEQFF.

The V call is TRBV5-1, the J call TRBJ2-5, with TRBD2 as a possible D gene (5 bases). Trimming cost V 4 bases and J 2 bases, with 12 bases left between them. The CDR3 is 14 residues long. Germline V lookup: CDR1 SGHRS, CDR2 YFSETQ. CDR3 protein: CASSGGLLQETQYF. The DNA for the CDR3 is TGCGCCAGCAGCGGAGGCCTGCTTCAAGAGACCCAGTACTTC.

The CDR3 bases are TGTGCCAGCAGGAAACTAGCGGGAGGTTTCACCGGGGAGCTGTTTTTT. Residues: CASRKLAGGFTGELFF. The chain joins TRBV27 to TRBJ2-2; 12 positions agree with TRBD2. With 6 bases clipped from V and 4 bases from J, the junction kept 6 bases outside the gene matches. The CDR3 sequence is 16 residues long. Germline V gene sequence: CDR1 MNHEY, CDR2 SMNVEV (reference sequence).

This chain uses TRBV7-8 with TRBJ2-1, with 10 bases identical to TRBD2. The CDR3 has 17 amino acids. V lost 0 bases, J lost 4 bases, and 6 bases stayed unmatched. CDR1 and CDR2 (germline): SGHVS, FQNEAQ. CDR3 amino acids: CASSLAPTSGTYNEQFF. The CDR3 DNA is TGTGCCAGCAGCTTAGCCCCAACTAGCGGGACTTACAATGAGCAGTTCTTC.

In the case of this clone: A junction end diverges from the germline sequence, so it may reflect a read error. CDR3 sequence reads: CASSSSGPTGPQYF. DNA of the CDR3: TGCGCCAGCAGCTCTAGCGGTCCTACCGGGCCCCAATACTTC. The V and J genes are TRBV5-1 and TRBJ2-5; TRBD2 agrees at 7 bases. CDR3 length: 14 residues. Germline V gene data show CDR1 as SGHRS and CDR2 as YFSETQ.

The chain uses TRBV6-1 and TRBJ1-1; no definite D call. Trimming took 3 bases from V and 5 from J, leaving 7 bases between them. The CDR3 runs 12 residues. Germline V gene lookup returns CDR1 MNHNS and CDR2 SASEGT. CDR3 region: CASSESRTEAFF. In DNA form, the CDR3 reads TGTGCCAGCAGTGAGTCCCGTACTGAAGCTTTCTTT.

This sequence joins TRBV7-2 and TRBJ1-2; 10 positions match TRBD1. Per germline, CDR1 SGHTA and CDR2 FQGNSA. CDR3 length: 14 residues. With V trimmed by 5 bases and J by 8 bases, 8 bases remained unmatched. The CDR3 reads CASSPDRGRGGYTF. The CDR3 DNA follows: TGTGCCAGCAGCCCTGACAGGGGGCGAGGAGGCTACACCTTC.

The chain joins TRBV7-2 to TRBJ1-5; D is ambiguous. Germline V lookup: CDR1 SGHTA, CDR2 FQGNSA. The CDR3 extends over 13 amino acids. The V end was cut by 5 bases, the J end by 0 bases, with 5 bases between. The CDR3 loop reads CASSPYSNQPQHF. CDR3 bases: TGTGCCAGCAGCCCCTATAGCAATCAGCCCCAGCATTTT.

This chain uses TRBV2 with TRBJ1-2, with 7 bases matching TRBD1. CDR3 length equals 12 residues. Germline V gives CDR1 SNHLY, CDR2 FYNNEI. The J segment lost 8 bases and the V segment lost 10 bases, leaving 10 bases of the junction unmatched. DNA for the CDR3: TGTGCCACCGTGGACAGGCTCCGGGGCTACACCTTC. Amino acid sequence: CATVDRLRGYTF.

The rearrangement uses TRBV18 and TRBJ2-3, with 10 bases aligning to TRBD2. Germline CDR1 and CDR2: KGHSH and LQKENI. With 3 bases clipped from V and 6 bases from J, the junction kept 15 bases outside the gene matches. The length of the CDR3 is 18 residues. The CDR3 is CASSPRTSGSPQIDTQYF. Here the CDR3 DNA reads TGTGCCAGCTCACCTCGGACTAGCGGAAGCCCCCAGATTGATACGCAGTATTTT. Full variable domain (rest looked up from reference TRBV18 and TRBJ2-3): NAGVMQNPRHLVRRRGQEARLRCSPMKGHSHVYWYRQLPEEGLKFMVYLQKENIIDESGMPKERFSAEFPKEGPSILRIQQVVRGDSAAYFCASSPRTSGSPQIDTQYFGPGTRLTVL.

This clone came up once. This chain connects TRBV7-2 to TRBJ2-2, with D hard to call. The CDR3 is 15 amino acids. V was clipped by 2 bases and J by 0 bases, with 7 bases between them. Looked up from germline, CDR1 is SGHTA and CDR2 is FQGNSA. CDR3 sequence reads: CASSLTLANTGELFF. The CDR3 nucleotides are TGTGCCAGCAGCTTAACGCTAGCGAACACCGGGGAGCTGTTTTTT.

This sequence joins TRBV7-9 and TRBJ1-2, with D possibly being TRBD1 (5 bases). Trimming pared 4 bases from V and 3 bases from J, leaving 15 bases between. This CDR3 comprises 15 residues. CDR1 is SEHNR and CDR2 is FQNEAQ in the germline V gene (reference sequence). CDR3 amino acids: CASSSFRGRDYGYTF. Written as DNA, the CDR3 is TGTGCCAGCAGCTCCTTCCGGGGGAGAGACTATGGCTACACCTTC.

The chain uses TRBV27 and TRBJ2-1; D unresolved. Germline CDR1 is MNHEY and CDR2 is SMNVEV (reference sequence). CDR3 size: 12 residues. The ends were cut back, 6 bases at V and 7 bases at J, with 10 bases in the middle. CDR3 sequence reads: CASSRHSNEQFF. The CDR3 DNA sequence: TGTGCCAGCAGCCGTCACAGTAATGAGCAGTTCTTC.